A single sample gave rise to the 16 T cell receptor beta chains below, sequenced in a study of human T cells and chemical hapten exposure. TCRdb redid the calling of the RACE reads with MiXCR, one entry per CDR3 protein. This table has under 400,000 distinct CDR3 sequences, 4.5% to 5.5% appearing once. As to time point: pre-sensitization, week 0. Treatment indicated: therapeutic diphenylcyclopropenone sensitization with weekly scalp DPC. Sequenced material: whole blood, taken in connection with sensitization to the hapten diphenylcyclopropenone (DPC). These TCRs come from a woman between 50 and 59 years old with alopecia areata. Some clones in this sample may be carry-over from other donors' samples.

On this clonotype: A clone one base away is much larger, so this may be a read error. V and J are TRBV7-2 and TRBJ2-7; no firm D call. Germline assignment: CDR1 SGHTA and CDR2 FQGNSA. The CDR3 spans 11 residues. Trimming took off 0 bases at V and 6 bases at J, with 3 bases between the two ends. This CDR3 reads CASSLALEQYF. CDR3 sequence (DNA): TGTGCCAGCAGCTTAGCGCTCGAGCAGTACTTC.

This clonotype showed up just a few times. The V and J genes are TRBV12-3 or TRBV12-4 and TRBJ2-1; D perhaps matches TRBD1 (6 bases). The CDR3 has 15 residues. V lost 3 bases and J lost 5, with 14 bases in between. The DNA for the CDR3 is TGTGCCAGCAGTTTGAGGGGGATCAACAACAATGAGCAGTTCTTC. This translates into CASSLRGINNNEQFF.

The J gene is TRBJ1-6, the V gene TRBV12-3 or TRBV12-4, with 7 bases aligning to TRBD1. The CDR3 runs 14 residues. V lost 6 bases, J lost 4 bases, and 3 bases stayed unmatched. CDR3 in DNA: TGTGCCAGCAGCCCGACAGGGTATAATTCACCCCTCCACTTT. This encodes CASSPTGYNSPLHF.

This clonotype was detected ten times or more. In nucleotides, the CDR3 is TGCAGTGGCGCCCTTGGACAGGCTAGCACAGATACGCAGTATTTT. This translates into CSGALGQASTDTQYF. The rearrangement joins TRBV20-1 to TRBJ2-3; 7 bases fit TRBD1. Trimming at V came to 7 bases and at J to 0 bases, leaving 10 bases not matched to a gene. Germline V gene sequence: CDR1 DFQATT, CDR2 SNEGSKA (reference sequence). The CDR3 loop spans 15 amino acids.

The chain couples TRBV4-3 to TRBJ2-7; 11 positions agree with TRBD1. The CDR3 length is 14 residues. Germline V gives CDR1 LGHNA, CDR2 YSLEER. V was clipped by 4 bases and J by 6 bases; unmatched bases: 5. The DNA for the CDR3 is TGCGCCAGCAGCCCAGCCGGGACAGGGGGCGAGCAGTACTTC. It translates to CASSPAGTGGEQYF.

This clonotype was seen at least ten times. The chain's CDR3 is CASSSPPGSSTDTQYF. CDR3 sequence (DNA): TGTGCCAGCAGTAGCCCCCCGGGATCTAGCACAGATACGCAGTATTTT. The genes are TRBV9 and TRBJ2-3, with D perhaps matching TRBD2 (5 bases). This CDR3 contains 16 residues. V lost 5 bases and J 0 bases, leaving 16 bases between the germline ends. Germline V gene lookup returns CDR1 SGDLS and CDR2 YYNGEE.

This clonotype was seen a few times. The rearrangement uses TRBV4-2 and TRBJ2-5; TRBD2 matches 8 bases. Looked up from germline, CDR1 is LGHNA and CDR2 is YNFKEQ. V shed 1 base, J shed 4 bases, and the junction held 5 bases outside the gene matches. CDR3 length: 15 amino acids. This CDR3 is CASSQAGTSAETQYF. The CDR3 bases are TGTGCCAGCAGCCAAGCCGGGACTAGTGCAGAGACCCAGTACTTC.

This clonotype was found many times. J is TRBJ2-2 and V is TRBV6-1; D gene uncertain. Trimming removed 7 bases at V and 0 bases at J, with 9 bases between. This CDR3 has 14 residues. Germline assignment: CDR1 MNHNS and CDR2 SASEGT. The CDR3 DNA sequence: TGTGCCAGCAATAAGGAGACGAACACCGGGGAGCTGTTTTTT. This codes for CASNKETNTGELFF.

This clonotype was detected many times. The chain carries TRBV29-1 and TRBJ1-4; no clear D gene. The CDR3 extends over 14 amino acids. Germline V gives CDR1 SQVTM, CDR2 ANQGSEA. Trimming took 4 bases from V and 2 from J, leaving 11 bases between them. The CDR3: CSVGGRATNEKLFF. The CDR3 bases are TGCAGCGTTGGAGGGCGGGCGACTAATGAAAAACTGTTTTTT.

The J gene is TRBJ2-1, the V gene TRBV24-1, with D possibly TRBD1 on 7 matching bases. The CDR3 extends over 16 amino acids. Germline loops: CDR1 KGHDR, CDR2 SFDVKD. Trimming cost V 3 bases and J 12 bases, with 23 bases left between them. The CDR3: CATSDNGQGGGDVQFF. Here the CDR3 DNA reads TGTGCCACCAGTGATAACGGGCAGGGGGGTGGCGATGTGCAGTTCTTC.

This clonotype was counted ten times or more. This rearrangement joins TRBV7-8 to TRBJ1-5; the match to TRBD1 covers 8 bases. Germline V gives CDR1 SGHVS, CDR2 FQNEAQ. CDR3 length equals 15 residues. The V and J ends lost 1 base and 7 bases, in that order; junction bases with no gene match: 6. CDR3 nucleotides: TGTGCCAGCAGCTTAGGACAGGGGCTAAGGCAGCCCCAGCATTTT. Protein: CASSLGQGLRQPQHF. The whole variable domain, remainder taken from reference TRBV7-8 and TRBJ1-5, is GAGVSQSPRYKVAKRGQDVALRCDPISGHVSLFWYQQALGQGPEFLTYFQNEAQLDKSGLPSDRFFAERPEGSVSTLKIQRTQQEDSAVYLCASSLGQGLRQPQHFGDGTRLSIL.

J is TRBJ2-7 and V is TRBV5-1, with 9 nucleotides matching TRBD1. The CDR3 is 15 amino acids. Germline V lookup: CDR1 SGHRS, CDR2 YFSETQ. Unmatched junction bases numbered 8, after V lost 2 bases and J lost 5 bases. CDR3 nucleotide sequence: TGCGCCAGCAGCTTCTTCCCGGGACAGGGTCACGAGCAGTACTTC. Its translation: CASSFFPGQGHEQYF.

This clonotype has a handful of counts. The chain joins TRBV10-2 to TRBJ1-2, with D perhaps matching TRBD1 (6 bases). The CDR3 consists of 13 residues. Germline CDR1 reads WSHSY; CDR2 reads SAAADI. Trimming cost V 4 bases and J 8 bases, with 14 bases left between them. CDR3 DNA: TGCGCCAGCAGTGCTGGGGGGCTAGGAGGCTACACCTTC. Its translation: CASSAGGLGGYTF.

The rearrangement joins TRBV6-6 to TRBJ2-5, with 11 bases that match TRBD2. With V trimmed by 4 bases and J by 5 bases, 3 bases remained unmatched. From germline, CDR1 is MNHNY and CDR2 SVGAGI (reference sequence). The CDR3 loop spans 14 amino acids. This CDR3 reads CASSSSSGRETQYF. CDR3 nucleotide sequence: TGTGCCAGCAGTTCTTCTAGCGGGAGGGAGACCCAGTACTTC.

The chain has TRBV7-9 and TRBJ2-3; 13 bases match TRBD2. Germline V gene lookup returns CDR1 SEHNR and CDR2 FQNEAQ (reference sequence). The CDR3 totals 16 residues. The V and J ends lost 6 bases and 0 bases, in that order; junction bases with no gene match: 3. The CDR3 nucleotides read TGTGCCAGCAGGGGGACTAGCGGGGTCAGCACAGATACGCAGTATTTT. This translates into CASRGTSGVSTDTQYF.

Only a few counts were recorded for this clonotype. The chain carries TRBV19 and TRBJ1-2; 9 nucleotides line up with TRBD1. The CDR3 length is 12 residues. Germline CDR1 and CDR2: LNHDA and SQIVND (reference sequence). With 6 bases clipped from V and 6 bases from J, the junction kept 2 bases outside the gene matches. The CDR3 is CASRDRGDGYTF. In DNA, the CDR3 is TGTGCCAGTAGGGACAGGGGTGATGGCTACACCTTC.